The subject of this entry is one T cell receptor beta chain. Its antigen is not identified. The method was immunoSEQ multiplex PCR; TCRdb's version includes in-frame clones alone and lacks a portion of them. The repertoire holds over 100,000 clones, with over 90% as singletons. These data come from a study of T cell responses to AZD1222 COVID-19 vaccine. About the research overall: The study pooled second doses at about 4 or about 12 weeks.

The CDR3 runs 14 residues. The germline CDR1 and CDR2 sequences are SNHLY and FYNNEI. V trimming: 6 bases; J trimming: 6 bases; junction bases outside the gene matches: 2. Study findings and constraints: Targets within unmutated variant regions were reportedly found for nearly half of spike-specific TCRs. Spike-wide coverage was observed for vaccine-associated CD4 TCRs, with dominant responses at 160-218 and 743-854. Donor demographics were predominantly white British with a female majority; clonal diversity may be underestimated.

The genes are TRBV2 and TRBJ2-7; 16 bases are shared with TRBD2. The sequence came from an adult in good health. Specimen: peripheral blood, collected on day 0 of AZD1222 vaccination. The CDR3 region is CASRGTSGRGEQYF. The DNA of the CDR3 is TGTGCCAGCAGGGGGACTAGCGGGAGGGGCGAGCAGTACTTC.